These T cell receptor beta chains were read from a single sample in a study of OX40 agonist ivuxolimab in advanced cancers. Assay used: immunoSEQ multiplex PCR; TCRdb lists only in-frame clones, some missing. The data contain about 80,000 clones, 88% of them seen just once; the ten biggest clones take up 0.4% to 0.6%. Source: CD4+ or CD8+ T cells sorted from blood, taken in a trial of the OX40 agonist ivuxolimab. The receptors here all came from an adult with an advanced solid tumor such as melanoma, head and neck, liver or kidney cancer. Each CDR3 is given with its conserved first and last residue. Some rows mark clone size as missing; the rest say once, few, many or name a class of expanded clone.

CDR3 protein: CASSPAAVPGQRYF
J gene: TRBJ2-7
V gene: TRBV14
clone size: -

CDR3 protein: CASSANGGEGEQFF
J gene: TRBJ2-1
V gene: TRBV2
clone size: -

CDR3 protein: CASSSLAGVRRETQYF
J gene: TRBJ2-5
V gene: TRBV5-4
clone size: -

CDR3 protein: CASSERIGQGEAFF
J gene: TRBJ1-1
V gene: TRBV2
clone size: -

CDR3 protein: CASSLLRTASTDTQYF
J gene: TRBJ2-3
V gene: TRBV7-2
clone size: once

CDR3 protein: CASSYSWVGNQPQHF
J gene: TRBJ1-5
V gene: TRBV7-2
clone size: -

CDR3 protein: CATSEPVTDTQYF
J gene: TRBJ2-3
V gene: TRBV15
clone size: -

CDR3 protein: CASSLRQAGAGELFF
J gene: TRBJ2-2
V gene: TRBV7-3
clone size: few

CDR3 protein: CASNPGLAGREYQETQYF
J gene: TRBJ2-5
V gene: TRBV11-1
clone size: -

CDR3 protein: CASSTFSGLNEKLFF
J gene: TRBJ1-4
V gene: TRBV5-6
clone size: -

CDR3 protein: CASSLGRRTNEKLFF
J gene: TRBJ1-4
V gene: TRBV11-2
clone size: -

CDR3 protein: CAISGVAGGQETQYF
J gene: TRBJ2-5
V gene: TRBV10-3
clone size: -

CDR3 protein: CASSLETSYSEQYF
J gene: TRBJ2-7
V gene: TRBV5-6
clone size: -

CDR3 protein: CASRLGGSASNQPQHF
J gene: TRBJ1-5
V gene: TRBV28
clone size: -

CDR3 protein: CASGLLRADNSPLHF
J gene: TRBJ1-6
V gene: TRBV7-2
clone size: -

CDR3 protein: CASSELLNTEAFF
J gene: TRBJ1-1
V gene: TRBV6-1
clone size: -

CDR3 protein: CATSARTGTLFF
J gene: TRBJ1-4
V gene: TRBV15
clone size: once

CDR3 protein: CASTPGGYTGELFF
J gene: TRBJ2-2
V gene: TRBV7-9
clone size: -

CDR3 protein: CASSGSPWADGNEQFF
J gene: TRBJ2-1
V gene: TRBV18
clone size: -

CDR3 protein: CASSVKGGVGSDTQYF
J gene: TRBJ2-3
V gene: TRBV6-4
clone size: -

CDR3 protein: CASSGTSGTQRWTQYF
J gene: TRBJ2-5
V gene: TRBV19
clone size: -

CDR3 protein: CASSFAPGGVDYGYTF
J gene: TRBJ1-2
V gene: TRBV5-5
clone size: few

CDR3 protein: CASSRGPLNEQFF
J gene: TRBJ2-1
V gene: TRBV5-1
clone size: -

CDR3 protein: CASSTADTQYF
J gene: TRBJ2-3
V gene: TRBV6-1
clone size: -

CDR3 protein: CASRPKTLLAGEQETQYF
J gene: TRBJ2-5
V gene: TRBV7-9
clone size: -

CDR3 protein: CASLVRTDTQYF
J gene: TRBJ2-3
V gene: TRBV2
clone size: -